The rows below give T cell receptor beta chains drawn from one sample of a study of early T cells in non-severe SARS-CoV-2 infection. TCRdb re-analysed the 5' RACE reads in MiXCR, keeping a single row per CDR3 protein. The profile shows some 40,000 distinct CDR3 sequences, 12% of them singletons. Sequenced material: whole blood. These receptors were collected from an adult who was a healthcare worker with PCR-confirmed SARS-CoV-2 infection or an uninfected control (not recorded which). Both conserved end residues are part of each CDR3. D genes are given only for firm matches. Only some rows state a clone size, as once, few, many or a class for expanded clones.

v_call	d_call	clone_size	j_call	cdr3_aa	cdr3_nt
TRBV7-9	TRBD1	NA	TRBJ2-5	CASSSGQGGQETQYF	TGTGCCAGCAGCTCCGGACAGGGAGGCCAAGAGACCCAGTACTTC
TRBV29-1	TRBD1	NA	TRBJ2-1	CSADREVINEQFF	TGCAGCGCGGACAGGGAAGTAATAAATGAGCAGTTCTTC
TRBV20-1	TRBD2	NA	TRBJ2-7	CSADGGTWNYEQYF	TGCAGTGCCGACGGGGGGACCTGGAACTACGAGCAGTACTTC
TRBV6-2/TRBV6-3	TRBD2	NA	TRBJ2-5	CASSYQGTSGSYF	TGTGCCAGCAGTTACCAAGGGACTAGCGGGAGCTACTTC
TRBV6-5	NA	NA	TRBJ1-6	CASSSLSQKNSPLHF	TGTGCCAGCAGTTCCCTGTCCCAAAAGAATTCACCCCTCCACTTT
TRBV28	NA	NA	TRBJ1-3	CASSSQGSGNTIYF	TGTGCCAGCAGTTCCCAGGGGTCTGGAAACACCATATATTTT
TRBV2	NA	NA	TRBJ2-3	CASSPDVTDTQYF	TGTGCCAGCAGTCCGGACGTGACAGATACGCAGTATTTT
TRBV20-1	TRBD2	many	TRBJ2-5	CSAQTPGGETQYF	TGCAGTGCCCAGACTCCCGGGGGGGAGACCCAGTACTTC
TRBV7-8	TRBD1	few	TRBJ1-1	CASSLKAETGYTEAFF	TGTGCCAGCAGCTTAAAGGCAGAGACAGGGTACACTGAAGCTTTCTTT
TRBV7-3	NA	many	TRBJ1-5	CASSLFRGQKNRDQPQHF	TGTGCCAGCAGCTTATTCAGGGGCCAGAAGAACCGGGATCAGCCCCAGCATTTT
TRBV6-4	NA	few	TRBJ2-5	CASSPSPGQETQYF	TGTGCCAGCAGTCCCTCGCCAGGTCAAGAGACCCAGTACTTC
TRBV28	NA	NA	TRBJ2-5	CASSLPVETQYF	TGTGCCAGCAGTTTACCGGTAGAGACCCAGTACTTC
TRBV28	TRBD1	few	TRBJ1-6	CASGEQGKESPLHF	TGTGCCAGCGGTGAACAGGGGAAGGAATCACCCCTCCACTTT
TRBV29-1	NA	many	TRBJ2-6	CSADSGANVLTF	TGCAGCGCCGATAGTGGGGCCAACGTCCTGACTTTC
TRBV7-2	NA	few	TRBJ2-5	CASSSAQRQETQYF	TGTGCCAGCAGCTCCGCACAAAGGCAAGAGACCCAGTACTTC
TRBV4-2	TRBD2	few	TRBJ2-3	CASSQGVAGGKDTQYF	TGTGCCAGCAGCCAGGGAGTAGCGGGGGGGAAGGATACGCAGTATTTT
TRBV7-6	NA	few	TRBJ1-2	CASSLSGNGYTF	TGTGCCAGCAGCTTGTCAGGGAATGGCTACACCTTC
TRBV7-2	NA	many	TRBJ1-1	CASSLGAGMNTEAFF	TGTGCCAGCAGCTTAGGGGCAGGAATGAACACTGAAGCTTTCTTT
TRBV27	NA	many	TRBJ2-7	CASSFRDSYEQYF	TGTGCCAGCAGTTTCCGGGACTCCTACGAGCAGTACTTC
TRBV7-8	TRBD1	NA	TRBJ2-7	CVSSLGQGGSYEQYF	TGTGTCAGCAGCCTGGGACAGGGTGGCTCCTACGAGCAGTACTTC
TRBV20-1	NA	NA	TRBJ2-5	CSASLSETQYF	TGCAGTGCTAGTCTTTCGGAGACCCAGTACTTC
TRBV7-9	NA	many	TRBJ1-1	CASSLVFLEAFF	TGTGCCAGCAGCTTAGTCTTCCTTGAAGCTTTCTTT
TRBV4-3	TRBD2	many	TRBJ2-1	CASSRGLGSDNEQFF	TGCGCCAGCAGCAGAGGACTAGGATCTGACAATGAGCAGTTCTTC
TRBV6-6	NA	few	TRBJ2-5	CASSYSDVRETQYF	TGTGCCAGCAGTTACTCGGACGTTCGAGAGACCCAGTACTTC
TRBV19	NA	few	TRBJ2-7	CASSIGRDEQYF	TGTGCCAGTAGTATCGGCCGGGACGAGCAGTACTTC
TRBV11-1	NA	few	TRBJ2-1	CASSLERYPTYNEQFF	TGTGCCAGCAGCTTGGAAAGGTACCCAACATACAATGAGCAGTTCTTC
TRBV5-1	NA	NA	TRBJ2-6	CASSFLKGQKVPGANVLTF	TGCGCCAGCAGCTTTTTGAAAGGACAGAAGGTCCCTGGGGCCAACGTCCTGACTTTC
TRBV28	TRBD2	NA	TRBJ2-7	CAAAGRYDEQYF	TGTGCTGCAGCGGGGAGGTACGACGAGCAGTACTTC
TRBV6-2/TRBV6-3	TRBD2	NA	TRBJ2-7	CASRLKAGVTSYEQYF	TGTGCCAGCAGACTCAAAGCGGGGGTTACTTCCTACGAGCAGTACTTC
TRBV21-1	NA	many	TRBJ1-5	CASRLTGDGQPQHF	TGTGCCAGCAGACTTACAGGGGACGGACAGCCCCAGCATTTT
TRBV12-3/TRBV12-4	NA	many	TRBJ1-2	CASRPGTSLFNYGYTF	TGTGCCAGCAGACCCGGGACAAGTCTTTTCAACTATGGCTACACCTTC
TRBV19	NA	many	TRBJ1-1	CASSMWATMNTEAFF	TGTGCCAGTAGTATGTGGGCCACTATGAACACTGAAGCTTTCTTT
TRBV29-1	NA	many	TRBJ2-2	CSVDGLYNTGELFF	TGCAGCGTTGACGGGCTATACAACACCGGGGAGCTGTTTTTT
TRBV7-2	TRBD1	NA	TRBJ1-5	CASSPGQEAQPQHF	TGTGCCAGCAGCCCCGGACAGGAGGCTCAGCCCCAGCATTTT
TRBV7-2	TRBD2	many	TRBJ2-1	CASSSLGGGRAGEQFF	TGTGCCAGCAGCTCCCTTGGGGGCGGGAGGGCCGGTGAGCAGTTCTTC
TRBV19	TRBD1	few	TRBJ2-1	CASSKQGASYNEQFF	TGTGCCAGTAGTAAACAGGGGGCTTCCTACAATGAGCAGTTCTTC
TRBV6-5	NA	NA	TRBJ1-4	CASSYSGGGEKLFF	TGTGCCAGCAGTTACTCAGGAGGGGGAGAAAAACTGTTTTTT
TRBV12-3/TRBV12-4	TRBD1	NA	TRBJ2-2	CASSPRTGLLRGTGELFF	TGTGCCAGCAGTCCTCGGACAGGGTTGTTAAGAGGGACCGGGGAGCTGTTTTTT
TRBV24-1	NA	NA	TRBJ2-2	CATSPAGTGELFF	TGTGCCACCAGCCCCGCAGGGACCGGGGAGCTGTTTTTT
TRBV19	TRBD2	NA	TRBJ2-1	CASSSQSRLAIEQFF	TGTGCCAGTAGTTCTCAATCTCGACTAGCCATTGAGCAGTTCTTC
TRBV6-6	NA	few	TRBJ2-1	CASNEQGTAPGQFF	TGTGCCAGCAATGAACAGGGGACTGCCCCTGGGCAGTTCTTC